What follows are 11 T cell receptor beta chains derived from one specimen sequenced in a study of T cell changes during pregnancy in multiple sclerosis. Clones were sequenced by immunoSEQ multiplex PCR, and TCRdb holds only the in-frame ones, with some missing. This table holds some 30,000 clones, roughly nine tenths found once. Here the sequenced sample was peripheral blood, taken in the first trimester of pregnancy. These receptors were taken from a female donor in good health, enrolled as a control in a pregnancy study.

This chain connects TRBV5-4 to TRBJ2-1, with TRBD2 matching 8 bases. V gave up 7 bases and J gave up 0 bases; unmatched junction bases: 3. The V gene's germline CDR1 is SGHNT and CDR2 YYREEE (reference sequence). CDR3 length equals 14 residues. The CDR3, as DNA: TGTGCCAGCCTGAGCGGGAGCTCCTACAATGAGCAGTTCTTC. This gives the protein CASLSGSSYNEQFF.

By share of the sample, this clone is medium-sized. V is TRBV2 and J is TRBJ1-2, with D perhaps matching TRBD1 (6 bases). Germline V gene sequence: CDR1 SNHLY, CDR2 FYNNEI. Trimming pared 9 bases from V and 2 bases from J, leaving 16 bases between. The CDR3 runs to 14 residues. The CDR3 region is CASPRTDYNYGYTF. CDR3 DNA: TGTGCCAGTCCCCGGACAGACTACAACTATGGCTACACCTTC.

This clone was observed a single time. The V call is TRBV6-1, the J call TRBJ2-1; tentatively, D is TRBD2 (6 bases). Trimming removed 6 bases at V and 4 bases at J, with 16 bases between. The CDR3 totals 15 residues. Germline V gene lookup returns CDR1 MNHNS and CDR2 SASEGT. CDR3 protein: CASRRLASEYNEQFF. CDR3 nucleotide sequence: TGTGCCAGCAGACGTCTTGCTAGCGAATACAATGAGCAGTTCTTC.

This rearrangement joins TRBV6-1 to TRBJ1-2, with 7 bases matching TRBD1. The CDR3 has 15 residues. Losses at the gene ends were 3 bases for V and 2 bases for J; bases not matched to a gene: 6. The germline V gene encodes CDR1 MNHNS and CDR2 SASEGT. CDR3 nucleotides: TGTGCCAGCAGTGATTGGTCGGGACAGAACTATGGCTACACCTTC. Translation gives CASSDWSGQNYGYTF.

The gene calls are TRBV29-1 and TRBJ2-3, with TRBD2 matching over 7 bases. The CDR3 contains 15 residues. CDR1 SQVTM and CDR2 ANQGSEA come from the germline V gene. The ends lost 3 bases at V and 0 bases at J; junction bases unmatched: 6. The CDR3 region has the DNA TGCAGCGTTGAGAGGTTGCGGGGGAGCACAGATACGCAGTATTTT. Translating gives CSVERLRGSTDTQYF.

This sequence joins TRBV5-6 and TRBJ1-6, with D maybe TRBD1 (5 bases). Germline CDR1 and CDR2: SGHDT and YYEEEE. V lost 4 bases, J lost 5 bases, and 16 bases lay in between. The CDR3 runs 16 residues. The CDR3 DNA follows: TGTGCCAGCAGCCGACGGAGGGGACCCGATAATTCACCCCTCCACTTT. Protein sequence: CASSRRRGPDNSPLHF.

This clone was counted once. V usage is TRBV19 and J usage is TRBJ2-1; weak D call: TRBD1 (5 bases). V shed 7 bases and J shed 6 bases, with 19 bases lying between them. The CDR3 has 15 residues. Germline V gives CDR1 LNHDA, CDR2 SQIVND (reference sequence). The CDR3 DNA follows: TGTGCCAGTACATTGTTGGAAGGGGCCACCAATGAGCAGTTCTTC. Amino acids: CASTLLEGATNEQFF.

This chain joins TRBV7-2 and TRBJ2-7, with a weak D call TRBD1 (6 bases). This CDR3 region has 12 residues. Germline-derived CDR1 and CDR2 are SGHTA and FQGNSA. The V gene lost 3 bases and the J gene lost 4 bases, with 7 bases spanning the gap. The CDR3 region has the DNA TGTGCCAGCAGCTTCGACAGGTACGAGCAGTACTTC. It translates to CASSFDRYEQYF.

The rearrangement joins TRBV5-4 to TRBJ2-7; 9 positions match TRBD1. CDR1 and CDR2 (germline): SGHNT, YYREEE (reference sequence). V was clipped by 2 bases and J by 3 bases; unmatched bases: 6. The CDR3 is made up of 15 amino acids. CDR3 sequence (DNA): TGTGCCAGCAGCTTCTGGGACAGGGTGAGCTACGAGCAGTACTTC. This gives the protein CASSFWDRVSYEQYF.

V gene TRBV15 combines with J gene TRBJ1-2, with a weak D call TRBD1 (5 bases). Trimming removed 1 base from V and 2 bases from J, with 8 bases in between. Germline assignment: CDR1 LNHNV and CDR2 YYDKDF (reference sequence). The CDR3 has 14 residues. In nucleotides, the CDR3 is TGTGCCACCAGCAGAGGGGGCAGCAACTATGGCTACACCTTC. It yields the protein CATSRGGSNYGYTF.

J is TRBJ1-5 and V is TRBV11-2, with 7 bases identical to TRBD1. The trim removed 2 bases at V and 1 base at J, leaving 2 bases unmatched. Germline CDR1 is SGHAT and CDR2 is FQNNGV. This CDR3 contains 15 residues. CDR3 nucleotide sequence: TGTGCCAGCAGCTTACGACAGGGCAGCAATCAGCCCCAGCATTTT. Protein: CASSLRQGSNQPQHF.